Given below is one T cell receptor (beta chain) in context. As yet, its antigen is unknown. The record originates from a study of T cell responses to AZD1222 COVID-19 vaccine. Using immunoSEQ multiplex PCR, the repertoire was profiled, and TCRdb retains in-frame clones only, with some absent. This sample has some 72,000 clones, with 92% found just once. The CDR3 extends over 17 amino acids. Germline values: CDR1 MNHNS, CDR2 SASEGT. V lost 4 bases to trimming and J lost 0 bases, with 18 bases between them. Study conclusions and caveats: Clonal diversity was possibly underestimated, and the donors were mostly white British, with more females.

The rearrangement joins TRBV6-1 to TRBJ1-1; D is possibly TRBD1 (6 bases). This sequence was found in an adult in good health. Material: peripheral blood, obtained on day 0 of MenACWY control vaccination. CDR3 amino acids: CASSAPDSQLLNTEAFF. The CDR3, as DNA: TGTGCCAGCAGTGCCCCGGACAGCCAACTACTGAACACTGAAGCTTTCTTT.